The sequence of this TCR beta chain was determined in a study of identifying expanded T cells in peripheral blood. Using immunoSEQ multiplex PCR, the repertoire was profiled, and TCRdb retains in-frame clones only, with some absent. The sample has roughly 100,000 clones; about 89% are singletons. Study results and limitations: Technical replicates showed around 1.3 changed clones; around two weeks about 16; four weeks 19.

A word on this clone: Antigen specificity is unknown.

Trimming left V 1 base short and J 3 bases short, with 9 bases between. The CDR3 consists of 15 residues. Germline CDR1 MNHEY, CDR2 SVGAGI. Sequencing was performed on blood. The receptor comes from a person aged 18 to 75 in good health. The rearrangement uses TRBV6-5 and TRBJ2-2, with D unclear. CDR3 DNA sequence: TGTGCCAGCAGTTACTTTGAGACCGACACCGGGGAGCTGTTTTTT. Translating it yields CASSYFETDTGELFF.